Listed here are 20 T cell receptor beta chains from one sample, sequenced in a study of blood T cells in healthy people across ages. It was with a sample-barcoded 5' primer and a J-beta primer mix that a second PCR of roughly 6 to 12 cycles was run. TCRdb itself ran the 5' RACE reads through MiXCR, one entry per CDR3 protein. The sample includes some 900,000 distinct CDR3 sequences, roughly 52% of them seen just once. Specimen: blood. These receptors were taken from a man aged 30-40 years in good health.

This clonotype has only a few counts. DNA of the CDR3: TGTGCCAGCAGCCCCGGGGGGAATACGCAGTATTTT. Residues: CASSPGGNTQYF. This chain joins TRBV11-2 and TRBJ2-3; 7 bases map to TRBD2. Germline CDR1 and CDR2: SGHAT and FQNNGV. The CDR3 consists of 12 residues. V shed 5 bases, J shed 7 bases, and the junction held 3 bases outside the gene matches.

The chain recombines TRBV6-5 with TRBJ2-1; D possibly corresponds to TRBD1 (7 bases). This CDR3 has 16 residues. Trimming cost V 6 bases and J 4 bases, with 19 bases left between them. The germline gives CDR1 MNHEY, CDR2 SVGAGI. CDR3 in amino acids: CASSPSPRGDYNEQFF. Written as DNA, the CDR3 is TGTGCCAGCAGCCCCTCCCCCAGGGGGGATTACAATGAGCAGTTCTTC.

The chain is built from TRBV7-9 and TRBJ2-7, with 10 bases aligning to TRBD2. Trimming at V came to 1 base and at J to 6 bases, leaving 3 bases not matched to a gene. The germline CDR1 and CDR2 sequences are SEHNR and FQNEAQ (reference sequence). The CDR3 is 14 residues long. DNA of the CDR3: TGTGCCAGCAGCTTAGGGACTAGCGGTCGCGAGCAGTACTTC. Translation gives CASSLGTSGREQYF.

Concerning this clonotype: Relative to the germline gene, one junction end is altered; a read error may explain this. This chain's CDR3 is CAIRAQDQPQETLYF. CDR3 in DNA: TGTGCCATCAGAGCCCAGGACCAACCTCAAGAGACCCTGTACTTC. The V and J genes are TRBV10-3 and TRBJ2-5; D gene uncertain. This CDR3 is built from 15 residues. Looked up from germline, CDR1 is ENHRY and CDR2 is SYGVKD.

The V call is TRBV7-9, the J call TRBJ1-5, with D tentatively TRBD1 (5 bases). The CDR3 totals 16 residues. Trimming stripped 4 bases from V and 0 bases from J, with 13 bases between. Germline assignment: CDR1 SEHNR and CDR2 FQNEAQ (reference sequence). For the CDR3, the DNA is TGTGCCAGCAGCTGCGGACAACTTAATAGCAATCAGCCCCAGCATTTT. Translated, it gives CASSCGQLNSNQPQHF.

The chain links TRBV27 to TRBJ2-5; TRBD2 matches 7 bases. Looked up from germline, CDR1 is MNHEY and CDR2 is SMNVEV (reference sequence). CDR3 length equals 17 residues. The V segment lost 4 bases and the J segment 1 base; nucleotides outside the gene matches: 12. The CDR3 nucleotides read TGTGCCAGCAGTTCATCTGGGCCCGGGACTACCCAAGAGACCCAGTACTTC. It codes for CASSSSGPGTTQETQYF.

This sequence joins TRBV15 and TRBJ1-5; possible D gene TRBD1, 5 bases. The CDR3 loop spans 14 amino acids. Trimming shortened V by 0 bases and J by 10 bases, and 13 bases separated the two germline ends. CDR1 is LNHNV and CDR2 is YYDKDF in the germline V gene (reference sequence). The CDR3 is CATSREGAPLPQHF. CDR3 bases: TGTGCCACCAGCAGAGAAGGGGCGCCTCTTCCCCAGCATTTT. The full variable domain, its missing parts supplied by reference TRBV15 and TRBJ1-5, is DAMVIQNPRYQVTQFGKPVTLSCSQTLNHNVMYWYQQKSSQAPKLLFHYYDKDFNNEADTPDNFQSRRPNTSFCFLDIRSPGLGDTAMYLCATSREGAPLPQHFGDGTRLSIL.

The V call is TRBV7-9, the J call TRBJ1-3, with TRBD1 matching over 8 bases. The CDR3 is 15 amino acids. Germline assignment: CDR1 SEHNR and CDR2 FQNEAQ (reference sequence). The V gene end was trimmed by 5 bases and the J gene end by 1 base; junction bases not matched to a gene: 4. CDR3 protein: CASSTRGQSGNTIYF. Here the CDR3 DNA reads TGTGCCAGCAGCACCAGGGGGCAGTCTGGAAACACCATATATTTT.

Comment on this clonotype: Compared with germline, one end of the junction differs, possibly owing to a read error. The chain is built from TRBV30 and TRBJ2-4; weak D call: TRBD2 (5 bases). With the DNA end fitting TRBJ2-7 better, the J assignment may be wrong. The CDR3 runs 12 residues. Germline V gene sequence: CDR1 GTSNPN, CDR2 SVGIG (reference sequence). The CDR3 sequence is CAGSVGRDEQYF. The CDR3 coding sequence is TGTGCCGGGAGTGTAGGCCGCGACGAGCAGTACTTC.

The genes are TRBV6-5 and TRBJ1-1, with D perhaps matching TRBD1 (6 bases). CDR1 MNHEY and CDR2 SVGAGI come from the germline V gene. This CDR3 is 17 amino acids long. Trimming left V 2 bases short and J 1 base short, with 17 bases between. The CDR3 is CASSYTPAGTPNTEAFF. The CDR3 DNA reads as TGTGCCAGCAGTTACACCCCAGCAGGGACACCGAACACTGAAGCTTTCTTT.

The CDR3 here is CASRNPSRDDEQFF. The CDR3 DNA sequence: TGTGCCAGCAGGAACCCCTCAAGGGACGATGAGCAGTTCTTC. This chain connects TRBV6-1 to TRBJ2-1, with D perhaps assigned TRBD1 or TRBD2 (5 bases each). Trimming cost V 6 bases and J 8 bases, with 17 bases left between them. Germline V gives CDR1 MNHNS, CDR2 SASEGT. CDR3 length equals 14 residues.

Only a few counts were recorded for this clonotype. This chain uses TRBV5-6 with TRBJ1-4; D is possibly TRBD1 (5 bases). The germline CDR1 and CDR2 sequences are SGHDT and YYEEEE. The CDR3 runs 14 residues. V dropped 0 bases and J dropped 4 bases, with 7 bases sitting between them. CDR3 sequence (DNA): TGTGCCAGCAGCTTGGCGCAGGGTAATGAAAAACTGTTTTTT. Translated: CASSLAQGNEKLFF.

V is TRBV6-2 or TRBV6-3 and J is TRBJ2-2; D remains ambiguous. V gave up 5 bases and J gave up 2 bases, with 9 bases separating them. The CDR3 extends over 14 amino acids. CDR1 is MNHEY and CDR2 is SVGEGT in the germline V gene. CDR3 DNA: TGTGCCAGCAGTACCGACCTAAACACCGGGGAGCTGTTTTTT. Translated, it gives CASSTDLNTGELFF.

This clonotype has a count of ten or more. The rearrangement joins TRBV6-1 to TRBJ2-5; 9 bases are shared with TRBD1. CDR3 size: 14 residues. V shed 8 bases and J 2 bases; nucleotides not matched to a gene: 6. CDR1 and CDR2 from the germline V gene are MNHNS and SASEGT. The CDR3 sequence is CASRTGVEQETQYF. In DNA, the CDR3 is TGTGCCAGCCGGACAGGGGTGGAACAAGAGACCCAGTACTTC.

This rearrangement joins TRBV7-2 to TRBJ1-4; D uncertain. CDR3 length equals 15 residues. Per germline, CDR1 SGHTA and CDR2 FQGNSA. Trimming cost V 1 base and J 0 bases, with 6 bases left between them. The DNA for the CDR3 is TGTGCCAGCAGCTTAGGCTCCCCAACTAATGAAAAACTGTTTTTT. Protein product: CASSLGSPTNEKLFF.

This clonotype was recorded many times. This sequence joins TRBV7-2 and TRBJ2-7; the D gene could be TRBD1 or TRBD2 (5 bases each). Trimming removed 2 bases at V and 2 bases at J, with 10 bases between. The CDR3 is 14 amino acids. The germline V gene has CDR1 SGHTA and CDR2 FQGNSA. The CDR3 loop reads CASSLSGGPYEQYF. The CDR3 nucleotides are TGTGCCAGCAGCTTAAGTGGGGGTCCCTACGAGCAGTACTTC.

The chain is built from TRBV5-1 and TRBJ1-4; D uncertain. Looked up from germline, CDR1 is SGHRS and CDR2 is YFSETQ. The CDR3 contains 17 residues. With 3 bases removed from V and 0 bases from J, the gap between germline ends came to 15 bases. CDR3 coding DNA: TGCGCCAGCAGCTCTACCGTCGCTTTTGCAACTAATGAAAAACTGTTTTTT. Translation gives CASSSTVAFATNEKLFF.

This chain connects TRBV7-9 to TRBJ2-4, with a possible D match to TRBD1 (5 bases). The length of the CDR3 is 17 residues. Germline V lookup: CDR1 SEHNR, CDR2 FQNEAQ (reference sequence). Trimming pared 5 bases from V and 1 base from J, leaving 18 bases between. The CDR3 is CASSPIDSLIAKNIQYF. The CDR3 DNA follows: TGTGCCAGCAGCCCGATCGACAGTCTGATCGCCAAAAACATTCAGTACTTC. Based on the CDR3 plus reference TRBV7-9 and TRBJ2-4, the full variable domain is DTGVSQNPRHKITKRGQNVTFRCDPISEHNRLYWYRQTLGQGPEFLTYFQNEAQLEKSRLLSDRFSAERPKGSFSTLEIQRTEQGDSAMYLCASSPIDSLIAKNIQYFGAGTRLSVL.

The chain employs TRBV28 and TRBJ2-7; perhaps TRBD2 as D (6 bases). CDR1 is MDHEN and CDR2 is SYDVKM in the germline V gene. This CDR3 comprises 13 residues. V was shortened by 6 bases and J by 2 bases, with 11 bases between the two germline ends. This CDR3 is CASRGLGPYEQYF. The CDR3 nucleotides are TGTGCCAGCAGGGGACTGGGACCCTACGAGCAGTACTTC.

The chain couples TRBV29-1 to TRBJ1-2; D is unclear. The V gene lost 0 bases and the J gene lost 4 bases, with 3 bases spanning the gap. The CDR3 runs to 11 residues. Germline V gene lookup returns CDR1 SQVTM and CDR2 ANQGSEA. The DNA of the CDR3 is TGCAGCGTTGAAGACGGCTATGGCTACACCTTC. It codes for CSVEDGYGYTF.